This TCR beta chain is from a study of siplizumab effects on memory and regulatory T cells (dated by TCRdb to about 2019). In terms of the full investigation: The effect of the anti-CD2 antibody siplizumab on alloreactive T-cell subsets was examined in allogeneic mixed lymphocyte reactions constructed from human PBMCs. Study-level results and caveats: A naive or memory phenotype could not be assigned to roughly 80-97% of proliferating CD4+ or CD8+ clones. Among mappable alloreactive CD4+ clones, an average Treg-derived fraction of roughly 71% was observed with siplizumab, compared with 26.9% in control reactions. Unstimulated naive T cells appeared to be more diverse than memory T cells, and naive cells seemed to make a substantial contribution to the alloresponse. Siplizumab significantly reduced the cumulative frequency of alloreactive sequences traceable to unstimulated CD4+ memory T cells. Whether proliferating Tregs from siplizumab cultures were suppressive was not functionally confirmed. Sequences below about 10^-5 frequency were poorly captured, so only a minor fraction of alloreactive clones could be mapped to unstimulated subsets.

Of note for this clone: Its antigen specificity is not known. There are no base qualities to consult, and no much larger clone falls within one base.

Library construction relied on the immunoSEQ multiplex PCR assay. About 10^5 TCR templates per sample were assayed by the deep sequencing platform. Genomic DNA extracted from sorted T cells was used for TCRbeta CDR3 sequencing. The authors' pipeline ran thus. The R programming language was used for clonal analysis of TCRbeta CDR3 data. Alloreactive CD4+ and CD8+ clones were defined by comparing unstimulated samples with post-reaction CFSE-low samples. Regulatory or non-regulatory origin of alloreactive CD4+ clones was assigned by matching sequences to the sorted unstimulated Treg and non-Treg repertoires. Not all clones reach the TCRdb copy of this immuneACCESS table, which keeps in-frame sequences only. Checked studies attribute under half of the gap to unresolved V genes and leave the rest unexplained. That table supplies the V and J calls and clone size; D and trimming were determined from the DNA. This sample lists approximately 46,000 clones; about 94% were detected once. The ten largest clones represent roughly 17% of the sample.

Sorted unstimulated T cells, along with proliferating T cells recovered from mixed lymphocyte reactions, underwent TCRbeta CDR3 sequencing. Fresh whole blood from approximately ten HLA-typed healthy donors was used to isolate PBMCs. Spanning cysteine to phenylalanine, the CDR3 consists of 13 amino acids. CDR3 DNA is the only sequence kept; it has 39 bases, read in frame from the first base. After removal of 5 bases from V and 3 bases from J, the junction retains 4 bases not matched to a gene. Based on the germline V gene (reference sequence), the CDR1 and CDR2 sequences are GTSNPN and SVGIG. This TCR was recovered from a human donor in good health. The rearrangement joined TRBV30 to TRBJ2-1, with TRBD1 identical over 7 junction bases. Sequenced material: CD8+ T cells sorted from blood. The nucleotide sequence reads TGTGCCTGGGACAGGGAAGTCTACAATGAGCAGTTCTTC. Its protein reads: CAWDREVYNEQFF.